The 19 T cell receptor beta chains given below trace back to one sample, sequenced in a study of cytomegalovirus exposure and HLA in healthy donors. The PCR employed 60 Vbeta primers together with 13 Jbeta primers. Data came from immunoSEQ multiplex PCR; TCRdb stores just in-frame clones and leaves some out. The table lists approximately 150,000 clones, 75% to 85% of them singletons. The source material was PBMCs. The receptors come from a human donor in good health.

The rearrangement links TRBV30 to TRBJ1-1, with no clear D. The germline V gene encodes CDR1 GTSNPN and CDR2 SVGIG (reference sequence). Trimming shortened V by 0 bases and J by 1 base, and 6 bases separated the two germline ends. The CDR3 runs to 13 residues. The CDR3 sequence: CAWSVLANTEAFF. DNA of the CDR3: TGTGCCTGGAGTGTTTTGGCGAACACTGAAGCTTTCTTT. The full variable domain, rest sourced from reference TRBV30 and TRBJ1-1, is SQTIHQWPATLVQPVGSPLSLECTVEGTSNPNLYWYRQAAGRGLQLLFYSVGIGQISSEVPQNLSASRPQDRQFILSSKKLLLSDSGFYLCAWSVLANTEAFFGQGTRLTVV.

The chain couples TRBV6-1 to TRBJ1-1; 7 bases line up with TRBD1. V shed 8 bases, J shed 8 bases, and the junction held 8 bases outside the gene matches. The CDR3 contains 12 residues. CDR1 is MNHNS, CDR2 SASEGT, per germline. The CDR3 loop is CASDRVKGEAFF. The CDR3 DNA reads as TGTGCCAGCGACAGGGTCAAGGGAGAAGCTTTCTTT.

The chain carries TRBV28 and TRBJ1-1; TRBD1 is a possible D gene (5 bases). This CDR3 has 15 residues. Germline V gene lookup returns CDR1 MDHEN and CDR2 SYDVKM. Trimming took 0 bases from V and 3 from J, leaving 11 bases between them. CDR3 nucleotide sequence: TGTGCCAGCAGTTTATGGCGGGACGGGGACACTGAAGCTTTCTTT. It is translated as CASSLWRDGDTEAFF.

This rearrangement joins TRBV7-2 to TRBJ2-5; 9 bases align to TRBD2. Germline V gives CDR1 SGHTA, CDR2 FQGNSA. There are 16 residues in the CDR3. Losses at the gene ends were 5 bases for V and 5 bases for J; bases not matched to a gene: 12. The CDR3 DNA reads as TGTGCCAGCAGCCCCCTGGGCGCGGGGGGGCCGGAGACCCAGTACTTC. Translation gives CASSPLGAGGPETQYF.

This clone was counted a few times. V and J are TRBV9 and TRBJ2-2; 11 nucleotides match TRBD2. V shed 3 bases, J shed 2 bases, and the junction held 6 bases outside the gene matches. Germline lookup yields CDR1 SGDLS and CDR2 YYNGEE. The CDR3 spans 17 residues. CDR3 sequence reads: CASSGGLAGFNTGELFF. The CDR3 DNA is TGTGCCAGCAGCGGAGGACTAGCGGGCTTTAACACCGGGGAGCTGTTTTTT.

The chain couples TRBV19 to TRBJ2-7; 11 positions agree with TRBD2. Germline V gene lookup returns CDR1 LNHDA and CDR2 SQIVND (reference sequence). The length of the CDR3 is 15 residues. The J segment lost 2 bases and the V segment lost 4 bases, leaving 4 bases of the junction unmatched. CDR3 nucleotides: TGTGCCAGTAGTACGCCGGGACTAGCGGCCTACGAGCAGTACTTC. It specifies CASSTPGLAAYEQYF.

V usage is TRBV27 and J usage is TRBJ1-2; perhaps TRBD1 as D (6 bases). Trimming shortened V by 1 base and J by 5 bases, and 11 bases separated the two germline ends. Per germline, CDR1 MNHEY and CDR2 SMNVEV (reference sequence). The CDR3 runs 14 residues. In DNA, the CDR3 is TGTGCCAGCAGTTTATACAGGGAACCATATGGCTACACCTTC. It translates to CASSLYREPYGYTF.

This chain uses TRBV2 with TRBJ2-1; 7 bases map to TRBD2. The trim removed 5 bases at V and 6 bases at J, leaving 7 bases unmatched. The CDR3 covers 14 residues. CDR1 SNHLY and CDR2 FYNNEI come from the germline V gene. In DNA form, the CDR3 reads TGTGCCAGCAGTCGGACTAGGGTTGGCAATGAGCAGTTCTTC. Amino acid sequence: CASSRTRVGNEQFF.

The chain is built from TRBV5-6 and TRBJ1-6, with 10 bases that match TRBD1. V lost 4 bases, J lost 4 bases, and 5 bases stayed unmatched. The germline V gene encodes CDR1 SGHDT and CDR2 YYEEEE. The CDR3 is made up of 16 amino acids. CDR3 nucleotide sequence: TGTGCCAGCAGCGTGGACAGGGGGGCTTATAATTCACCCCTCCACTTT. This sequence encodes CASSVDRGAYNSPLHF.

The rearrangement links TRBV7-2 to TRBJ2-5; 7 positions match TRBD1. J lost 1 base, V lost 5 bases, and 13 bases had no gene match. Germline-derived CDR1 and CDR2 are SGHTA and FQGNSA. This CDR3 has 17 amino acids. CDR3 protein: CASSRRPTGRTQETQYF. The CDR3 DNA reads as TGTGCCAGCAGCCGAAGACCGACAGGGCGTACCCAAGAGACCCAGTACTTC.

This chain connects TRBV9 to TRBJ2-3; D unresolved. CDR1 SGDLS and CDR2 YYNGEE come from the germline V gene. This CDR3 comprises 15 residues. The V end lost 1 base, the J end lost 4 bases, and 13 bases lay between the germline ends. The CDR3 nucleotides read TGTGCCAGCAGCGTATGGTCACATGGTGCAGATACGCAGTATTTT. This translates into CASSVWSHGADTQYF.

The chain recombines TRBV7-8 with TRBJ1-2; maybe TRBD1 (5 bases). The V gene's germline CDR1 is SGHVS and CDR2 FQNEAQ. The CDR3 spans 12 residues. V lost 5 bases, J lost 4 bases, and 8 bases lay in between. The CDR3 DNA reads as TGTGCCAGCAGCCGACAGTCCTATGGCTACACCTTC. It is translated as CASSRQSYGYTF. Full variable domain (outside the CDR3, taken from reference TRBV7-8 and TRBJ1-2): GAGVSQSPRYKVAKRGQDVALRCDPISGHVSLFWYQQALGQGPEFLTYFQNEAQLDKSGLPSDRFFAERPEGSVSTLKIQRTQQEDSAVYLCASSRQSYGYTFGSGTRLTVV.

This clone was observed a few times. The chain combines TRBV4-1 with TRBJ1-1; 7 nucleotides match TRBD1. Germline CDR1 reads MGHRA; CDR2 reads YSYEKL. The ends lost 0 bases at V and 11 bases at J; junction bases unmatched: 3. This CDR3 is built from 12 residues. CDR3 protein: CASSQDTGDAFF. The CDR3 DNA sequence: TGCGCCAGCAGCCAAGACACAGGGGACGCTTTCTTT.

The rearrangement links TRBV15 to TRBJ1-1, with TRBD1 matching over 7 bases. The CDR3 is made up of 14 amino acids. V lost 9 bases, J lost 1 base, and 8 bases stayed unmatched. CDR1 and CDR2 from the germline V gene are LNHNV and YYDKDF (reference sequence). CDR3 sequence reads: CATNTQGPNTEAFF. The CDR3 DNA follows: TGTGCCACTAATACACAGGGGCCGAACACTGAAGCTTTCTTT.

The chain has TRBV5-6 and TRBJ2-5; a possible D gene is TRBD1 (5 bases). The CDR3 is 15 amino acids. V dropped 2 bases and J dropped 1 base, with 12 bases sitting between them. Germline CDR1 and CDR2: SGHDT and YYEEEE. For the CDR3, the DNA is TGTGCCAGCAGCTTTGGGGCGTCCCCCCAAGAGACCCAGTACTTC. Protein: CASSFGASPQETQYF.

This clone was picked up a small number of times. The chain combines TRBV18 with TRBJ1-2; 7 positions match TRBD1. The CDR3 extends over 14 amino acids. The J segment lost 4 bases and the V segment lost 3 bases, leaving 5 bases of the junction unmatched. Germline V gives CDR1 KGHSH, CDR2 LQKENI. This CDR3 reads CASSPDRRSYGYTF. CDR3 in DNA: TGTGCCAGCTCACCGGACAGGAGAAGCTATGGCTACACCTTC.

In this sample, this clone turned up once. V usage is TRBV4-1 and J usage is TRBJ1-2, with TRBD1 as a possible D gene (6 bases). Per germline, CDR1 MGHRA and CDR2 YSYEKL. The CDR3 runs to 15 residues. The V end lost 3 bases, the J end lost 3 bases, and 14 bases lay between the germline ends. This CDR3 is CASSQSDRSDYGYTF. DNA for the CDR3: TGCGCCAGCAGCCAGTCCGACAGGTCTGACTATGGCTACACCTTC.

The chain employs TRBV5-4 and TRBJ2-2; D unclear. V shed 0 bases and J shed 4 bases, with 7 bases lying between them. The germline V gene encodes CDR1 SGHNT and CDR2 YYREEE (reference sequence). The CDR3 contains 14 residues. The CDR3 DNA is TGTGCCAGCAGCTTGGCGGGTATCACCGGGGAGCTGTTTTTT. Residues: CASSLAGITGELFF.

The rearrangement joins TRBV6-4 to TRBJ2-5; D gene ambiguous. The CDR3 has 13 amino acids. The germline V gene encodes CDR1 MRHNA and CDR2 SNTAGT. Trimming stripped 0 bases from V and 5 bases from J, with 7 bases between. CDR3 residues: CASSDSILETQYF. DNA for the CDR3: TGTGCCAGCAGTGACTCGATACTGGAGACCCAGTACTTC.